This T cell receptor beta chain emerged from a study of blood T cell repertoires in COVID-19. Study-level information: COVID-19 samples collected from the United States, Italy and Spain covered acute and convalescent phases.

Germline assignment: CDR1 SGHNT and CDR2 YYREEE (reference sequence). The CDR3 is 16 residues long. V was shortened by 3 bases and J by 4 bases, with 17 bases between the two germline ends. This table comes from immunoSEQ multiplex PCR, and its TCRdb copy is limited to in-frame clones, with some not included. Of about 120,000 clones listed, 90% are singletons. The chain couples TRBV5-4 to TRBJ1-3; maybe TRBD1 (5 bases). The origin of this receptor is a woman aged 55 to 70 with COVID-19, enrolled during active disease. The sample taken for sequencing was peripheral blood. The CDR3 DNA follows: TGTGCCAGCAGCTCCACACTACAGGCCGCCGGAAACACCATATATTTT. This gives the protein CASSSTLQAAGNTIYF. The variable domain in full, with the rest retrieved from reference TRBV5-4 and TRBJ1-3, is ETGVTQSPTHLIKTRGQQVTLRCSSQSGHNTVSWYQQALGQGPQFIFQYYREEENGRGNFPPRFSGLQFPNYSSELNVNALELDDSALYLCASSSTLQAAGNTIYFGEGSWLTVV.